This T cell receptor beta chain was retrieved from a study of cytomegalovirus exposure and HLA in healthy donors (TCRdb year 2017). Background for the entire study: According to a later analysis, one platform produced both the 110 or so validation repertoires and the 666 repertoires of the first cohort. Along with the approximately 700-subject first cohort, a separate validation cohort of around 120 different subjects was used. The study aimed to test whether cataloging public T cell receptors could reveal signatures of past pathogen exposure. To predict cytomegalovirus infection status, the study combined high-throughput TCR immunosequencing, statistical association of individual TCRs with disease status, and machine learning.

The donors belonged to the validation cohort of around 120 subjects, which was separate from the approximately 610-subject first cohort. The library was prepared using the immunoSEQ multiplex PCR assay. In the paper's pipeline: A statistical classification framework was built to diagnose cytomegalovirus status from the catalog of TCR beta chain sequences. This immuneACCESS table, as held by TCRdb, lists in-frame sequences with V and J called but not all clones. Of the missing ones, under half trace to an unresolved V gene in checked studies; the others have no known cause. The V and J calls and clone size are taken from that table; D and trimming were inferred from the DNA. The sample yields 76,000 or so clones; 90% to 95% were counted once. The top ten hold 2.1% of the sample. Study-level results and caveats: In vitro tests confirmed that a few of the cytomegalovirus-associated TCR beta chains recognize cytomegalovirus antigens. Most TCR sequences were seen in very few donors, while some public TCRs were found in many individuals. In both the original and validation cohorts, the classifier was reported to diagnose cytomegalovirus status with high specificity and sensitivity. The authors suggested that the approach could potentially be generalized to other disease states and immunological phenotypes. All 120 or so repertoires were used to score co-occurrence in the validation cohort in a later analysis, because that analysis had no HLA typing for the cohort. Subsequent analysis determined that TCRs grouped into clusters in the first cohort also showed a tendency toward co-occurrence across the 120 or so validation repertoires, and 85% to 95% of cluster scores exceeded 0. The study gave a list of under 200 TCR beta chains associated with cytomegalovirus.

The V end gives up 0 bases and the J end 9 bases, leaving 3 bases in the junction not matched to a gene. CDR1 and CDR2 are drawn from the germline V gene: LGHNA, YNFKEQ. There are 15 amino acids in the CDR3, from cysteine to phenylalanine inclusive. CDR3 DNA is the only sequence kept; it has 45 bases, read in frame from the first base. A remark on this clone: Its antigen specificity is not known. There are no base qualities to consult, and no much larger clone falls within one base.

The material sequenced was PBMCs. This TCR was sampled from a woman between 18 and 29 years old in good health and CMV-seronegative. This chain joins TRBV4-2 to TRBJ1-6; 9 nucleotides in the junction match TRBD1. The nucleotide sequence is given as TGTGCCAGCAGCCAAGATACAGGGGGCAGTTCACCCCTCCACTTT. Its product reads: CASSQDTGGSSPLHF.